This T cell receptor beta chain was profiled in a study of post-analysis software for immune sequencing data. For the study at large: Clinical courses comprised relapsing-remitting, secondary progressive and progressive-relapsing multiple sclerosis.

cDNA libraries of TCR beta carried unique molecular identifiers. Roughly 490,000 cDNA molecules came from roughly 1 to 10 million T cells. TCRdb ran MiXCR on the PCR reads and lists one entry per CDR3 protein. This sample has roughly 400,000 distinct CDR3 sequences, with over 30% found just once. The study's findings and limits: Strong co-clustering by F measure was evident for samples that had been prepared in the same batch. There were about five TRBV segments more frequent in patients than controls, and TRBV5-6, TRBV5-1 and TRBV20-1 were among them. Diversity measured as normalized Chao1 was significantly lower in multiple sclerosis patients than in controls.

This clonotype was picked up a small number of times. The antigen is unknown. Between the trimmed V and J ends, which lost 4 bases and 4 bases, there was a span of 12 bases. CDR3 length: 14 residues. In germline, CDR1 is SGHRS, CDR2 YFSETQ. Material for sequencing was blood. This chain uses TRBV5-1 with TRBJ2-1, with D perhaps matching TRBD1 (6 bases). The sequence came from a girl aged 2-9 years with multiple sclerosis. In DNA form, the CDR3 reads TGCGCCAGCAGCCGAGGACAGTCGTACAATGAGCAGTTCTTC. Translating gives CASSRGQSYNEQFF.